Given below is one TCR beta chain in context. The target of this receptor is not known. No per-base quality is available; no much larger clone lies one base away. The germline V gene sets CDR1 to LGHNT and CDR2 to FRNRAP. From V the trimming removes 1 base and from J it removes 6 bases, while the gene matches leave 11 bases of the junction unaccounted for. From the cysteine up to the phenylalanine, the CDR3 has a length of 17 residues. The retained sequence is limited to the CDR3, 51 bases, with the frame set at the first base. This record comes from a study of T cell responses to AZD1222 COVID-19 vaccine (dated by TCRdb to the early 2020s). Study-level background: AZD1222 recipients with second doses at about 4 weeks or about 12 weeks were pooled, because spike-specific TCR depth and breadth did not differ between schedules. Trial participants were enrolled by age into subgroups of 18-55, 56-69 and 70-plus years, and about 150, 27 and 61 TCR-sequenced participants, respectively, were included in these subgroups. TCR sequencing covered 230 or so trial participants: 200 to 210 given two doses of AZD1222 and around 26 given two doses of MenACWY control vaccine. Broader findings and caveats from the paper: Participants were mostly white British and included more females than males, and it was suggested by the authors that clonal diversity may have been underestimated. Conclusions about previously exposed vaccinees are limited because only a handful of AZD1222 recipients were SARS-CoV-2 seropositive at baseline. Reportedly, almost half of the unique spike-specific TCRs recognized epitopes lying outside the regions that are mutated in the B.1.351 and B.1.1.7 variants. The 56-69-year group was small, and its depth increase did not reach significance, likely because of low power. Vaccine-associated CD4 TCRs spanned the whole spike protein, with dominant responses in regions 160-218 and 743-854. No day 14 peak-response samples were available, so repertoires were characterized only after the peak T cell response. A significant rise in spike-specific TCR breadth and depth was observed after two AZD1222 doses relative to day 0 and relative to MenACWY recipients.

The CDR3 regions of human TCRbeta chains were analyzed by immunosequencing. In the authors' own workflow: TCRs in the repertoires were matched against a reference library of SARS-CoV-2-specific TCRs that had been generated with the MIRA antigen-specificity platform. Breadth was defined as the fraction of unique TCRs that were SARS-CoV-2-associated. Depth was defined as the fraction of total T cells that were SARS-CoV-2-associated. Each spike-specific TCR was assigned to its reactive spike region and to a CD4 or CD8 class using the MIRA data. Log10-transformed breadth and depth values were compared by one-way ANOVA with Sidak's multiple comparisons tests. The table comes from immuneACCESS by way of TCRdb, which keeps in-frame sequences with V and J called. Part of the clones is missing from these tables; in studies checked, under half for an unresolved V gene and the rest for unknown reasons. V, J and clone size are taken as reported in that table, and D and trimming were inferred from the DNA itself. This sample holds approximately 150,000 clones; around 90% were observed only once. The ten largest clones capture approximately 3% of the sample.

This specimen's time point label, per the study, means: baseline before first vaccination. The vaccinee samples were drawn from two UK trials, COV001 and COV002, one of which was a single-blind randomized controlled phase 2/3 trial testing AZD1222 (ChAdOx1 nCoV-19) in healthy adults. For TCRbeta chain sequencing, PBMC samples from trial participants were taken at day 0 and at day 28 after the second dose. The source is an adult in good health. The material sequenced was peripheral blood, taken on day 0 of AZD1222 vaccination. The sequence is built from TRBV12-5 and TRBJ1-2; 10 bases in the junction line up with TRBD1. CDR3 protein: CASGLEPPGQGWDGYTF. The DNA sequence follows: TGTGCTAGTGGTTTGGAGCCTCCGGGACAGGGGTGGGATGGCTACACCTTC.